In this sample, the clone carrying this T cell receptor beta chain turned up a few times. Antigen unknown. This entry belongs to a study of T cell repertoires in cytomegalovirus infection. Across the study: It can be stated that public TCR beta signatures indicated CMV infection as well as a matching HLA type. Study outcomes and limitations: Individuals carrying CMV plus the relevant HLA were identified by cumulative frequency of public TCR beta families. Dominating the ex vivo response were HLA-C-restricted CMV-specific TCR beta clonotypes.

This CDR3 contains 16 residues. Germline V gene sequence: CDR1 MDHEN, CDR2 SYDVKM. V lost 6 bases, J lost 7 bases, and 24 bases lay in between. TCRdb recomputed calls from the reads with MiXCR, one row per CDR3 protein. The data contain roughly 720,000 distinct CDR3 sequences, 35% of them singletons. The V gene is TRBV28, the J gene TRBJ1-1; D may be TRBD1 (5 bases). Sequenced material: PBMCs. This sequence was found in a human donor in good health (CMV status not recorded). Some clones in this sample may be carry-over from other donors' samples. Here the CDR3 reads CASRPGSALGRDEAFF. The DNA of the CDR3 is TGTGCCAGCAGACCTGGTTCCGCGTTGGGGCGCGATGAAGCTTTCTTT.